A single sample is the source of the 27 T cell receptor beta chains below, sequenced in a study of OX40 agonist ivuxolimab in advanced cancers. Repertoires were generated with immunoSEQ multiplex PCR, while TCRdb's copy carries only in-frame clones and drops some. Of over 90,000 clones listed, around 86% are singletons. The material was CD4+ or CD8+ T cells sorted from blood, obtained in a trial of the OX40 agonist ivuxolimab. The receptors shown here come from an adult with an advanced solid tumor such as melanoma, head and neck, liver or kidney cancer.

Points on this clone: The limits of the CDR3 on the DNA are not certain, so only TCRdb's listed CDR3 is given. The rearrangement joins TRBV18 to TRBJ1-2. A total of 14 residues make up the CDR3, ends included. In germline, CDR1 is KGHSH, CDR2 LQKENI. The CDR3 spells CASSLLGLFFGYTF.

The CDR3 coding sequence is TGTGCCAGCAGTCCGGGACAGGGGGATCAGCCCCAGCATTTT. This translates into CASSPGQGDQPQHF. This chain joins TRBV27 and TRBJ1-5, with 11 positions matching TRBD1. The length of the CDR3 is 14 residues. From germline, CDR1 is MNHEY and CDR2 SMNVEV (reference sequence). The ends lost 5 bases at V and 5 bases at J; junction bases unmatched: 2.

The chain joins TRBV10-3 to TRBJ1-2, with D possibly being TRBD1 (5 bases). This CDR3 spans 16 amino acids. The V gene's germline CDR1 is ENHRY and CDR2 SYGVKD. Trimming shortened V by 3 bases and J by 1 base, and 15 bases separated the two germline ends. DNA for the CDR3: TGTGCCATCAGTGACTCATGGGGGGGAGTTAACTATGGCTACACCTTC. Its translation: CAISDSWGGVNYGYTF.

V gene TRBV5-1 combines with J gene TRBJ2-3, with a tentative D call TRBD2 (6 bases). V lost 6 bases and J 2 bases, leaving 13 bases between the germline ends. The CDR3 contains 14 residues. CDR1 is SGHRS, CDR2 YFSETQ, per germline. The CDR3 region is CASMTGETTDTQYF. Written as DNA, the CDR3 is TGCGCCAGCATGACGGGGGAGACCACAGATACGCAGTATTTT.

This clone occurred a few times. The chain uses TRBV5-6 and TRBJ1-3; D remains ambiguous. CDR1 and CDR2 (germline): SGHDT, YYEEEE. The length of the CDR3 is 13 residues. V dropped 0 bases and J dropped 4 bases, with 5 bases sitting between them. CDR3 DNA: TGTGCCAGCAGCTTGGCGGGGGGAAACACCATATATTTT. Translated, it gives CASSLAGGNTIYF.

The chain carries TRBV11-2 and TRBJ2-7; TRBD2 is a possible D gene (6 bases). Deletions cut 0 bases from V and 5 bases from J, with 11 bases between. Germline CDR1 SGHAT, CDR2 FQNNGV. The length of the CDR3 is 14 residues. CDR3 sequence: CASSLEGEVHEQYF. CDR3 sequence (DNA): TGTGCCAGCAGCTTAGAAGGGGAGGTGCACGAGCAGTACTTC.

The chain employs TRBV15 and TRBJ1-1, with D tentatively TRBD1 (6 bases). Germline assignment: CDR1 LNHNV and CDR2 YYDKDF (reference sequence). The CDR3 runs 14 residues. Trimming removed 5 bases at V and 1 base at J, with 11 bases between. CDR3 sequence: CATSFDRWNTEAFF. Written as DNA, the CDR3 is TGTGCCACCAGCTTCGACAGGTGGAACACTGAAGCTTTCTTT.

The V and J genes are TRBV6-5 and TRBJ1-2, with D possibly being TRBD1 (5 bases). The CDR3 spans 14 residues. V dropped 0 bases and J dropped 8 bases, with 13 bases sitting between them. Germline V gene lookup returns CDR1 MNHEY and CDR2 SVGAGI. The CDR3 is CASSYSRPGQGYTF. The CDR3 nucleotides are TGTGCCAGCAGTTACTCGAGGCCAGGGCAAGGCTACACCTTC.

The J gene is TRBJ2-3, the V gene TRBV11-3, with 12 bases matching TRBD2. From germline, CDR1 is SGHNT and CDR2 YENEEA. After removal of 2 bases from V and 0 bases from J, the junction contained 0 bases not matched to a gene. The CDR3 length is 16 residues. The CDR3 DNA sequence: TGTGCCAGCAGCTTAACTAGCGGGAGGAGCACAGATACGCAGTATTTT. The encoded protein is CASSLTSGRSTDTQYF. The entire variable domain, with the rest obtained from reference TRBV11-3 and TRBJ2-3, is as follows: EAGVVQSPRYKIIEKKQPVAFWCNPISGHNTLYWYLQNLGQGPELLIRYENEEAVDDSQLPKDRFSAERLKGVDSTLKIQPAELGDSAVYLCASSLTSGRSTDTQYFGPGTRLTVL.

The chain employs TRBV13 and TRBJ2-3; TRBD2 aligns across 11 bases. Germline CDR1 reads PRHDT; CDR2 reads FYEKMQ (reference sequence). Germline trimming cut 5 bases from V and 5 bases from J; bases unmatched to any gene: 3. CDR3 length equals 14 residues. The CDR3 reads CASSPLAGGDTQYF. The CDR3 DNA is TGTGCCAGCAGCCCTCTAGCGGGGGGAGATACGCAGTATTTT.

The chain joins TRBV6-1 to TRBJ1-2, with unresolved D. The CDR3 runs 11 residues. V was shortened by 7 bases and J by 5 bases, with 8 bases between the two germline ends. The germline V gene encodes CDR1 MNHNS and CDR2 SASEGT. In DNA, the CDR3 is TGTGCCAGCACGGGAGGTTATGGCTACACCTTC. Translating gives CASTGGYGYTF.

The chain uses TRBV6-5 and TRBJ1-5, with unresolved D. Per the germline V gene, CDR1 is MNHEY and CDR2 is SVGAGI. Trimming left V 0 bases short and J 2 bases short, with 8 bases between. The CDR3 spans 15 residues. The CDR3 region is CASSYSSDGNQPQHF. The CDR3 nucleotides read TGTGCCAGCAGTTACTCCTCCGACGGCAATCAGCCCCAGCATTTT.

V usage is TRBV7-8 and J usage is TRBJ1-3, with TRBD1 matching 10 bases. The CDR3 contains 14 residues. J lost 7 bases, V lost 5 bases, and 5 bases had no gene match. Germline V gene data show CDR1 as SGHVS and CDR2 as FQNEAQ. CDR3 region: CASSRDRGGNTIYF. The DNA of the CDR3 is TGTGCCAGCAGCCGGGACAGGGGCGGCAACACCATATATTTT.

In this sample, this clone turned up once. This chain's CDR3 is CASSETVLNEKLFF. DNA of the CDR3: TGTGCCAGCAGCGAGACAGTACTTAATGAAAAACTGTTTTTT. The J gene is TRBJ1-4, the V gene TRBV7-9; D possibly corresponds to TRBD1 (5 bases). Germline-derived CDR1 and CDR2 are SEHNR and FQNEAQ (reference sequence). The CDR3 has 14 amino acids. The V end was cut by 5 bases, the J end by 4 bases, with 11 bases between.

The chain links TRBV19 to TRBJ1-1; D call uncertain. From germline, CDR1 is LNHDA and CDR2 SQIVND (reference sequence). The V end was cut by 8 bases, the J end by 5 bases, with 15 bases between. This CDR3 is built from 13 residues. In DNA, the CDR3 is TGTGCCAGTTCTTCACAGTTTAGAACTGAAGCTTTCTTT. Translation: CASSSQFRTEAFF.

This sequence joins TRBV2 and TRBJ2-3, with unresolved D. Germline V gives CDR1 SNHLY, CDR2 FYNNEI. V lost 7 bases, J lost 1 base, and 18 bases lay in between. The CDR3 sequence is 16 residues long. CDR3: CASTQQSIGGTDTQYF. The CDR3 DNA sequence: TGTGCCAGCACCCAACAATCCATTGGGGGCACAGATACGCAGTATTTT.

J is TRBJ2-1 and V is TRBV10-3; TRBD1 matches at 7 bases. The ends lost 7 bases at V and 2 bases at J; junction bases unmatched: 5. The V gene's germline CDR1 is ENHRY and CDR2 SYGVKD. This CDR3 is built from 14 residues. The CDR3 nucleotides read TGTGCCATCAAAAACGGGACAGCCTACAATGAGCAGTTCTTC. Protein sequence: CAIKNGTAYNEQFF.

The J gene is TRBJ2-1, the V gene TRBV4-2; tentatively, D is TRBD2 (6 bases). Germline V gives CDR1 LGHNA, CDR2 YNFKEQ. Trimming pared 2 bases from V and 5 bases from J, leaving 13 bases between. CDR3 size: 15 residues. The CDR3 DNA is TGTGCCAGCAGCCAACCGGGACTCCCCCACAATGAGCAGTTCTTC. It translates to CASSQPGLPHNEQFF.

The chain links TRBV5-1 to TRBJ2-3, with 7 bases fitting TRBD2. Germline V gives CDR1 SGHRS, CDR2 YFSETQ. CDR3 length equals 15 residues. V lost 0 bases and J lost 5; bases outside the gene matches: 6. The CDR3 sequence: CASSLVGGSEDTQYF. CDR3 sequence (DNA): TGCGCCAGCAGCTTGGTCGGCGGGAGTGAAGATACGCAGTATTTT. The full variable domain, its missing parts supplied by reference TRBV5-1 and TRBJ2-3, is KAGVTQTPRYLIKTRGQQVTLSCSPISGHRSVSWYQQTPGQGLQFLFEYFSETQRNKGNFPGRFSGRQFSNSRSEMNVSTLELGDSALYLCASSLVGGSEDTQYFGPGTRLTVL.

This clone was seen more than once but under ten times. V and J are TRBV5-1 and TRBJ1-1, with D unclear. The CDR3 extends over 16 amino acids. Trimming took 4 bases from V and 2 from J, leaving 18 bases between them. The V gene's germline CDR1 is SGHRS and CDR2 YFSETQ. The CDR3: CASSTSSGVVNTEAFF. In DNA, the CDR3 is TGCGCCAGCAGCACCTCCAGCGGGGTCGTAAACACTGAAGCTTTCTTT.

The CDR3 DNA reads TGTGCCAGCAGCTCCCGGACTAGCGGGAGTGTAGAGCAGTTCTTC. This codes for CASSSRTSGSVEQFF. This chain connects TRBV7-9 to TRBJ2-1; 13 bases line up with TRBD2. V shed 4 bases and J 10 bases; nucleotides not matched to a gene: 7. The CDR3 extends over 15 amino acids. Germline assignment: CDR1 SEHNR and CDR2 FQNEAQ (reference sequence).

The V gene is TRBV5-1, the J gene TRBJ1-1, with D perhaps matching TRBD1 (6 bases). CDR1 is SGHRS, CDR2 YFSETQ, per germline. There are 15 residues in the CDR3. Trimming left V 3 bases short and J 1 base short, with 13 bases between. The CDR3 coding sequence is TGCGCCAGCAGCTCCGGACAGAACGCGAACACTGAAGCTTTCTTT. Translating gives CASSSGQNANTEAFF.

The genes are TRBV5-1 and TRBJ2-1, with D maybe TRBD2 (7 bases). The length of the CDR3 is 17 residues. Germline V CDR1 and CDR2: SGHRS, YFSETQ. V lost 4 bases and J lost 4, with 21 bases in between. This chain's CDR3 is CASSPGGGSGSYNEQFF. Here the CDR3 DNA reads TGCGCCAGCAGCCCTGGGGGGGGCAGTGGCTCTTACAATGAGCAGTTCTTC.

The V gene is TRBV7-6, the J gene TRBJ1-4; 11 bases match TRBD1. Germline loops: CDR1 SGHVS, CDR2 FNYEAQ. V was pared by 5 bases and J by 7 bases, with 6 bases of the junction left unmatched. The CDR3 covers 15 residues. The DNA of the CDR3 is TGTGCCAGCAGCGCGACCGGGACAGGGGGTGAAAAACTGTTTTTT. This codes for CASSATGTGGEKLFF.

The chain recombines TRBV6-1 with TRBJ1-2, with D unresolved. V dropped 0 bases and J dropped 8 bases, with 13 bases sitting between them. CDR3 length: 14 residues. Germline assignment: CDR1 MNHNS and CDR2 SASEGT. CDR3 nucleotides: TGTGCCAGCAGTGAAGCGCTTCGAACATGGGGCTACACCTTC. Protein: CASSEALRTWGYTF.

This clone was detected only once. The rearrangement joins TRBV5-1 to TRBJ2-6; D call uncertain. Germline-derived CDR1 and CDR2 are SGHRS and YFSETQ. V was cut by 2 bases and J by 0 bases, with 12 bases left in between. The CDR3 loop spans 17 amino acids. The CDR3 reads CASSFSPTRSGANVLTF. For the CDR3, the DNA is TGCGCCAGCAGCTTCTCGCCTACCCGCTCTGGGGCCAACGTCCTGACTTTC.

The chain recombines TRBV2 with TRBJ1-5; D is unclear. Trimming shortened V by 4 bases and J by 5 bases, and 9 bases separated the two germline ends. The CDR3 has 13 residues. Germline V gene data show CDR1 as SNHLY and CDR2 as FYNNEI. The CDR3 sequence: CASSVKRDQPQHF. Here the CDR3 DNA reads TGTGCCAGCAGTGTAAAGAGGGATCAGCCCCAGCATTTT.